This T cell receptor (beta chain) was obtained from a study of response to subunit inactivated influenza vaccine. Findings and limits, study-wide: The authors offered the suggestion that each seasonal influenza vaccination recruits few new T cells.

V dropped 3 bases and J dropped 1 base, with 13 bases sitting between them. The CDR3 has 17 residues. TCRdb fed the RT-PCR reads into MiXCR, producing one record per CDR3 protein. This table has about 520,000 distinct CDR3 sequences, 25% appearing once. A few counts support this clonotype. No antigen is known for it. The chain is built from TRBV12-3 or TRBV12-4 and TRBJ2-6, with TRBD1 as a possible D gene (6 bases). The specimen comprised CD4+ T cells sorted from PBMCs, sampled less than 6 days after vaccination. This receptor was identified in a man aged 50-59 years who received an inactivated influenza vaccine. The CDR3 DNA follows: TGTGCCAGCAGTTTCGTAACAGGGTCATCTGGGGCCAACGTCCTGACTTTC. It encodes CASSFVTGSSGANVLTF.